A single sample is the source of the 24 T cell receptor beta chains below, sequenced in a study of CD8+ T cells in alopecia areata. As to treatment: oral pan-JAK inhibitor, 5-10 mg twice daily. cDNA reverse transcribed from extracted RNA served as the sequencing template. The data were produced by immunoSEQ multiplex PCR, yet TCRdb's version contains in-frame clones alone and is incomplete. The table has roughly 150,000 clones, nearly 55% seen once. The sample consisted of CD8+ T cells sorted from blood, taken at week 4, from a patient treated with tofacitinib. The origin of the receptors is a human donor with alopecia areata.

The rearrangement uses TRBV25-1 and TRBJ2-5; D gene ambiguous. The germline CDR1 and CDR2 sequences are MGHDK and SYGVNS. V lost 2 bases to trimming and J lost 3 bases, with 10 bases between them. The CDR3 is made up of 14 amino acids. This CDR3 reads CASSEIGWKETQYF. DNA for the CDR3: TGTGCCAGCAGTGAAATAGGGTGGAAAGAGACCCAGTACTTC.

Regarding this clone: An end of the junction does not agree with germline; a read error may underlie this. This sequence joins TRBV5-6 and TRBJ2-7; D perhaps matches TRBD2 (6 bases). CDR3 length: 12 amino acids. Per germline, CDR1 SGHDT and CDR2 YYEEEE. The CDR3 protein is CASSPPEGIVNF. The CDR3 nucleotides read TGTGCCAGCAGCCCCCCGGAGGGAATAGTGAACTTC.

This clone was counted between two and nine times. The gene calls are TRBV12-5 and TRBJ1-5; 7 nucleotides line up with TRBD1. The CDR3 spans 15 residues. V gave up 4 bases and J gave up 0 bases; unmatched junction bases: 3. Per germline, CDR1 LGHNT and CDR2 FRNRAP. The CDR3 spells CASGSGGHSNQPQHF. The CDR3 DNA follows: TGTGCTAGTGGTTCAGGGGGACATAGCAATCAGCCCCAGCATTTT.

The chain couples TRBV18 to TRBJ2-7, with no clear D. The V end was cut by 2 bases, the J end by 1 base, with 9 bases between. This CDR3 has 14 residues. Germline assignment: CDR1 KGHSH and CDR2 LQKENI. As DNA, the CDR3 is TGTGCCAGCTCACCAGACATGGAATCCTACGAGCAGTACTTC. Translation: CASSPDMESYEQYF.

The rearrangement joins TRBV30 to TRBJ1-2; no clear D. V was shortened by 1 base and J by 0 bases, with 9 bases between the two germline ends. CDR1 and CDR2 (germline): GTSNPN, SVGIG (reference sequence). The CDR3 covers 14 residues. As DNA, the CDR3 is TGTGCCTGGAGTGGGCTCGGGGCTAACTATGGCTACACCTTC. This encodes CAWSGLGANYGYTF. Variable domain in full (rest from reference TRBV30 and TRBJ1-2): SQTIHQWPATLVQPVGSPLSLECTVEGTSNPNLYWYRQAAGRGLQLLFYSVGIGQISSEVPQNLSASRPQDRQFILSSKKLLLSDSGFYLCAWSGLGANYGYTFGSGTRLTVV.

This clone has more than one count but fewer than ten. The chain employs TRBV29-1 and TRBJ2-7; TRBD1 matches at 11 bases. Looked up from germline, CDR1 is SQVTM and CDR2 is ANQGSEA. The CDR3 loop spans 13 amino acids. J lost 3 bases, V lost 6 bases, and 4 bases had no gene match. The CDR3 region has the DNA TGCAGCGTGGTGGACAGGGGGCTCTACGAGCAGTACTTC. The encoded protein is CSVVDRGLYEQYF.

The chain employs TRBV4-3 and TRBJ1-1; possible D gene TRBD1, 5 bases. Germline CDR1 and CDR2: LGHNA and YSLEER. Trimming took 0 bases from V and 5 from J, leaving 10 bases between them. This CDR3 contains 14 residues. CDR3 coding DNA: TGCGCCAGCAGCCAAGATGGGGGTACGACTGAAGCTTTCTTT. This codes for CASSQDGGTTEAFF.

J is TRBJ2-1 and V is TRBV5-4; 8 positions agree with TRBD2. Germline CDR1 reads SGHNT; CDR2 reads YYREEE (reference sequence). There are 18 residues in the CDR3. Trimming at V came to 0 bases and at J to 0 bases, leaving 8 bases not matched to a gene. The CDR3 loop reads CASSLDLAGRSSYNEQFF. Here the CDR3 DNA reads TGTGCCAGCAGCTTGGACCTAGCGGGTAGGAGCTCCTACAATGAGCAGTTCTTC.

The table lists this clone with a few counts. The V and J genes are TRBV29-1 and TRBJ1-2; D is possibly TRBD1 (5 bases). The germline gives CDR1 SQVTM, CDR2 ANQGSEA. The CDR3 extends over 11 amino acids. With 6 bases removed from V and 3 bases from J, the gap between germline ends came to 8 bases. Written as DNA, the CDR3 is TGCAGCGTCAGGGAGGACTATGGCTACACCTTC. The encoded protein is CSVREDYGYTF.

This rearrangement joins TRBV30 to TRBJ2-1, with 12 positions matching TRBD2. V was pared by 1 base and J by 7 bases, with 5 bases of the junction left unmatched. Per germline, CDR1 GTSNPN and CDR2 SVGIG (reference sequence). The CDR3 runs 15 residues. The CDR3 nucleotides are TGTGCCTGGAGTGACCTAGCGGGGGGGCTGAATGAGCAGTTCTTC. Translation: CAWSDLAGGLNEQFF.

V is TRBV19 and J is TRBJ2-1, with D possibly TRBD2 on 6 matching bases. Germline assignment: CDR1 LNHDA and CDR2 SQIVND (reference sequence). The V and J ends lost 4 bases and 8 bases respectively, with 12 bases between them. This CDR3 has 13 amino acids. The CDR3 sequence is CASSTLASHEQFF. DNA of the CDR3: TGTGCCAGTAGTACACTAGCTAGCCATGAGCAGTTCTTC.

This clone was detected only once. V gene TRBV29-1 combines with J gene TRBJ2-2; either TRBD1 or TRBD2 may fit D (5 bases each). Germline V gene data show CDR1 as SQVTM and CDR2 as ANQGSEA. V dropped 4 bases and J dropped 2 bases, with 17 bases sitting between them. There are 16 residues in the CDR3. The CDR3 nucleotides read TGCAGCGTTGGGGACCGAGAGGAACGTAACACCGGGGAGCTGTTTTTT. Its translation: CSVGDREERNTGELFF.

This clone was detected a few times. The genes are TRBV5-6 and TRBJ2-2; D unresolved. The germline V and J ends were trimmed by 5 bases and 1 base, with 9 bases remaining between them. Per germline, CDR1 SGHDT and CDR2 YYEEEE. The CDR3 extends over 14 amino acids. CDR3 protein: CASSYYLNTGELFF. CDR3 coding DNA: TGTGCCAGCAGTTACTACTTGAACACCGGGGAGCTGTTTTTT.

This clone was recorded only once. The CDR3 DNA reads as TGTGCCTGGACCCTGGGACAGGGGATCTCACCCCTCCACTTT. It yields the protein CAWTLGQGISPLHF. This chain joins TRBV30 and TRBJ1-6; 10 nucleotides agree with TRBD1. This CDR3 has 14 residues. Germline loops: CDR1 GTSNPN, CDR2 SVGIG (reference sequence). Unmatched junction bases numbered 7, after V lost 4 bases and J lost 10 bases.

This rearrangement joins TRBV6-5 to TRBJ2-1; D gene ambiguous. CDR1 and CDR2 from the germline V gene are MNHEY and SVGAGI. There are 11 residues in the CDR3. Trimming pared 2 bases from V and 8 bases from J, leaving 4 bases between. The CDR3 region has the DNA TGTGCCAGCAGTTACGCGGATGAGCAGTTCTTC. It yields the protein CASSYADEQFF.

The chain is built from TRBV13 and TRBJ2-3; the D gene is possibly TRBD2 (6 bases). The CDR3 has 15 residues. Trimming removed 2 bases at V and 0 bases at J, with 9 bases between. Germline CDR1 and CDR2: PRHDT and FYEKMQ (reference sequence). This CDR3 is CASSLSGLSTDTQYF. The DNA for the CDR3 is TGTGCCAGCAGCTTATCGGGACTCAGCACAGATACGCAGTATTTT.

V gene TRBV9 combines with J gene TRBJ2-2, with D unclear. The CDR3 extends over 14 amino acids. V was cut by 0 bases and J by 8 bases, with 11 bases left in between. CDR1 and CDR2 from the germline V gene are SGDLS and YYNGEE. In DNA, the CDR3 is TGTGCCAGCAGCGTAGACACGGTCATTGGGGAGCTGTTTTTT. It specifies CASSVDTVIGELFF.

CDR3 protein: CASSGDQETQYF. CDR3 DNA: TGTGCCAGCAGCGGGGACCAAGAGACCCAGTACTTC. The chain couples TRBV7-9 to TRBJ2-5, with D unclear. The ends were cut back, 5 bases at V and 0 bases at J, with 4 bases in the middle. In germline, CDR1 is SEHNR, CDR2 FQNEAQ (reference sequence). This CDR3 is 12 amino acids long.

This clone was observed a few times. The rearrangement joins TRBV29-1 to TRBJ2-5; TRBD1 matches 7 bases. CDR3 length: 15 amino acids. Looked up from germline, CDR1 is SQVTM and CDR2 is ANQGSEA. V lost 1 base and J lost 3; bases outside the gene matches: 8. CDR3 in amino acids: CSVEGHQGEEETQYF. In DNA, the CDR3 is TGCAGCGTTGAAGGGCACCAGGGGGAAGAAGAGACCCAGTACTTC.

In this sample, this clone turned up once. The chain couples TRBV7-2 to TRBJ2-1, with 9 bases aligning to TRBD1. Germline V gene sequence: CDR1 SGHTA, CDR2 FQGNSA. The CDR3 is 15 residues long. V gave up 3 bases and J gave up 8 bases; unmatched junction bases: 8. As DNA, the CDR3 is TGTGCCAGCAGCTTCCTGGAACAGGGGGCAGATGAGCAGTTCTTC. Translated: CASSFLEQGADEQFF.

The chain joins TRBV9 to TRBJ2-3; D unresolved. There are 15 residues in the CDR3. CDR1 is SGDLS and CDR2 is YYNGEE in the germline V gene. V was cut by 4 bases and J by 5 bases, with 17 bases left in between. DNA for the CDR3: TGTGCCAGCAGCCTGGAAGGGCAGTTGAGAGATACGCAGTATTTT. Translating it yields CASSLEGQLRDTQYF. Full variable domain (rest looked up from reference TRBV9 and TRBJ2-3): DSGVTQTPKHLITATGQRVTLRCSPRSGDLSVYWYQQSLDQGLQFLIQYYNGEERAKGNILERFSAQQFPDLHSELNLSSLELGDSALYFCASSLEGQLRDTQYFGPGTRLTVL.

The rearrangement uses TRBV7-2 and TRBJ1-2; D ambiguous. The V end lost 1 base, the J end lost 4 bases, and 7 bases lay between the germline ends. CDR1 is SGHTA, CDR2 FQGNSA, per germline. This CDR3 has 13 residues. DNA for the CDR3: TGTGCCAGCAGCTTAGACGCGTTCTATGGCTACACCTTC. This translates into CASSLDAFYGYTF.

In this sample, this clone turned up a few times. This chain uses TRBV4-1 with TRBJ2-1; the match to TRBD1 covers 10 bases. Unmatched junction bases numbered 6, after V lost 0 bases and J lost 10 bases. CDR1 MGHRA and CDR2 YSYEKL come from the germline V gene. This CDR3 is built from 15 residues. CDR3 nucleotides: TGCGCCAGCAGCCAAGAAGGGGACAGGGGCATAGAGCAGTTCTTC. As protein: CASSQEGDRGIEQFF.

This chain joins TRBV30 and TRBJ2-3; possible D gene TRBD2, 5 bases. Trimming stripped 7 bases from V and 6 bases from J, with 17 bases between. Germline CDR1 is GTSNPN and CDR2 is SVGIG (reference sequence). This CDR3 has 13 residues. The CDR3 DNA reads TGTGCCTCCTTGGGTGGGCGAGGGGATACGCAGTATTTT. Residues: CASLGGRGDTQYF. Complete variable domain (other parts from reference TRBV30 and TRBJ2-3): SQTIHQWPATLVQPVGSPLSLECTVEGTSNPNLYWYRQAAGRGLQLLFYSVGIGQISSEVPQNLSASRPQDRQFILSSKKLLLSDSGFYLCASLGGRGDTQYFGPGTRLTVL.